This T cell receptor beta chain was retrieved from a study of cytomegalovirus exposure and HLA in healthy donors. Vbeta (60) and Jbeta (13) primers were used in the PCR. Some clones are missing from TCRdb's copy, which holds only in-frame ones; the method was immunoSEQ multiplex PCR. Of under 200,000 clones in the sample, about three quarters are singletons; the top ten hold around 7%. To note about this clone: What it binds is unknown.

Study-level points and caveats: High specificity and sensitivity for cytomegalovirus status were reported for the classifier. The Asian-associated ancestry cluster reportedly had fewer N-insertions than the roughly 670-donor mean in a later analysis. DRB1 had the most TCR associations and HLA-C the fewest, a later analysis found, with rates varying by HLA locus.

J was trimmed by 6 bases and V by 6 bases; bases with no gene match: 5. The CDR3 spans 14 residues. Germline V gene sequence: CDR1 MNHNY, CDR2 SVGAGI (reference sequence). The material sequenced was PBMCs. The J gene is TRBJ1-6, the V gene TRBV6-6, with 7 bases fitting TRBD1. The TCR comes from a woman in her thirties or forties in good health and CMV-seropositive. The CDR3 is CASRRDRINSPLHF. In DNA, the CDR3 is TGTGCCAGCAGGCGGGACAGAATTAATTCACCCCTCCACTTT.